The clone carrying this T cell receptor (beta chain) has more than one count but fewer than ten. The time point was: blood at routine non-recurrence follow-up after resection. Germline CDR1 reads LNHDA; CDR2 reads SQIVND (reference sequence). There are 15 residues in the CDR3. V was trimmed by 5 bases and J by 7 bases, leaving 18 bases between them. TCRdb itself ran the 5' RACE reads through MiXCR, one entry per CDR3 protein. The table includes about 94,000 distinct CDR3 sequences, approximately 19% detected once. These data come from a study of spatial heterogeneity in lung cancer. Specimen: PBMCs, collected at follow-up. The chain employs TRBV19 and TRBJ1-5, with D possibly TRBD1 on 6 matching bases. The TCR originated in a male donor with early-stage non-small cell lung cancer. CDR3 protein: CASSPPPDRRQPQHF. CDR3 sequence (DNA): TGTGCCAGTAGTCCACCTCCGGACAGAAGGCAGCCCCAGCATTTT.